This T cell receptor (beta chain) came from a study of T cell responses to AZD1222 COVID-19 vaccine. The J segment lost 3 bases and the V segment lost 5 bases, leaving 9 bases of the junction unmatched. This CDR3 is built from 15 residues. CDR1 and CDR2 (germline): SGHTA, FQGNSA. A remark on this clone: Its antigen is unknown.

Profiled with immunoSEQ multiplex PCR; TCRdb holds only in-frame clones, not every one. The table includes some 60,000 clones, 60% to 85% detected once. Regarding the study as a whole: Spike-specific TCR breadth and depth both grew after two AZD1222 doses. Vaccine-associated CD4 TCRs spanned spike, dominant at 160-218 and 743-854. The donor group comprised mostly white British people and more females; the analysis possibly underestimated clonal diversity. At study baseline, merely about 6 AZD1222 recipients were seropositive.

The gene calls are TRBV7-2 and TRBJ2-7, with 8 bases lining up with TRBD1. This clonotype was obtained from an adult who received the AZD1222 COVID-19 vaccine. Sequenced here: peripheral blood, sampled 28 days after the second AZD1222 dose. CDR3 sequence: CASSLGQGRLYEQYF. In nucleotides, the CDR3 is TGTGCCAGCAGCCTAGGACAGGGTAGGCTCTACGAGCAGTACTTC.